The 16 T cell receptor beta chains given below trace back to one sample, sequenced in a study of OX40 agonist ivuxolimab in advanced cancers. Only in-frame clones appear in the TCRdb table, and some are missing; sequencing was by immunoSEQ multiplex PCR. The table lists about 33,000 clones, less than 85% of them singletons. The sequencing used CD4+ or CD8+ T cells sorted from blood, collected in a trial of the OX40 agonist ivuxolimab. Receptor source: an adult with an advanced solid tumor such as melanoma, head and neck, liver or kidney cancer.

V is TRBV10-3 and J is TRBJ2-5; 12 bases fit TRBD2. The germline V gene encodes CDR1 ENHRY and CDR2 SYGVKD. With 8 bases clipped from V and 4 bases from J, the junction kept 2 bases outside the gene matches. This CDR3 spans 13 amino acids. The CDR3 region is CAIASGGGETQYF. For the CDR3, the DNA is TGTGCCATCGCTAGCGGGGGGGGAGAGACCCAGTACTTC.

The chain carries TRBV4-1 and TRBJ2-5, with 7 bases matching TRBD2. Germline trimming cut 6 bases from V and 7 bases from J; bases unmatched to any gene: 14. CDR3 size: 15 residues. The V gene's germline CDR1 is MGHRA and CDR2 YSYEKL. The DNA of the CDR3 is TGCGCCAGCAGAGCGGAGGGACTATTCCCGGGGACCCAGTACTTC. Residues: CASRAEGLFPGTQYF.

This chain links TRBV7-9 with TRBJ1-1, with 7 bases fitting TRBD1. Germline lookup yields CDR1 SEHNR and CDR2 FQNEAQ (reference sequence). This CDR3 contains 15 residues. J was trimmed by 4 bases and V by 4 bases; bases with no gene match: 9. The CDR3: CASSSQQGIVTEAFF. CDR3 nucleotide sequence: TGTGCCAGCAGCTCCCAACAGGGGATAGTCACTGAAGCTTTCTTT.

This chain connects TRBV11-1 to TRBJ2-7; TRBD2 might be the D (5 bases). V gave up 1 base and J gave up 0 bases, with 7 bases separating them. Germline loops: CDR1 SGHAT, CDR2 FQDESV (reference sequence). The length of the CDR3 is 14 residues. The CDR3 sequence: CASSLVGDSYEQYF. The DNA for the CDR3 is TGTGCCAGCAGCTTAGTGGGAGACTCCTACGAGCAGTACTTC.

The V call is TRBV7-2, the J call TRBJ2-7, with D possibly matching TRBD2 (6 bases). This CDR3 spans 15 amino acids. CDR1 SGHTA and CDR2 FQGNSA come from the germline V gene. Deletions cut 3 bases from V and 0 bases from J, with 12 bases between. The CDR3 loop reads CASSFSRGLSYEQYF. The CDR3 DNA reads TGTGCCAGCAGCTTCAGTAGGGGACTCTCCTACGAGCAGTACTTC.

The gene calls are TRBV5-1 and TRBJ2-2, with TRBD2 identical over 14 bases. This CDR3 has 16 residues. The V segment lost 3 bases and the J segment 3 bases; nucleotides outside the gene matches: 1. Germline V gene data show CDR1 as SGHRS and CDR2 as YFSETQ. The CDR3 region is CASSSGLAGDTGELFF. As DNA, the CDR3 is TGCGCCAGCAGCTCGGGACTAGCGGGAGACACCGGGGAGCTGTTTTTT.

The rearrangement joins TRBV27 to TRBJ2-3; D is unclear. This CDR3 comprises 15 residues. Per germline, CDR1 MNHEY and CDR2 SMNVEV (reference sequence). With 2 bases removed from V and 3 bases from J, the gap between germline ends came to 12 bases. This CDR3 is CASSLGWGGTDTQYF. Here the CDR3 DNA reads TGTGCCAGCAGTTTAGGATGGGGTGGGACAGATACGCAGTATTTT.

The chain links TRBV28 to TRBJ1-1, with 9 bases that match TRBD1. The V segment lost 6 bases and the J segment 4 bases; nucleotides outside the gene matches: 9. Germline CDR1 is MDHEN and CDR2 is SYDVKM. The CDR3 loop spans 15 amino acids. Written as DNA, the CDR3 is TGTGCCAGCAGCACAACAGGGGGCCTAGGCACTGAAGCTTTCTTT. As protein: CASSTTGGLGTEAFF.

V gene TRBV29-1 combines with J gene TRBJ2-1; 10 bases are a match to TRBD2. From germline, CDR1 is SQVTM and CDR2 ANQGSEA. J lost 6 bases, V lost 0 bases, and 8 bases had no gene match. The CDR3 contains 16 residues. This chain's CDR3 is CSVEDGERGGLNEQFF. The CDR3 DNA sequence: TGCAGCGTTGAAGATGGGGAGCGGGGGGGCCTCAATGAGCAGTTCTTC.

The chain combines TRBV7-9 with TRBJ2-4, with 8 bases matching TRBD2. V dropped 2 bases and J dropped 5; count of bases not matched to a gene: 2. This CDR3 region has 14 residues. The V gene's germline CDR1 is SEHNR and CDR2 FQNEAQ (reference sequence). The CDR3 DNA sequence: TGTGCCAGCAGCTTAAGCGGGGGACAAAACATTCAGTACTTC. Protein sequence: CASSLSGGQNIQYF.

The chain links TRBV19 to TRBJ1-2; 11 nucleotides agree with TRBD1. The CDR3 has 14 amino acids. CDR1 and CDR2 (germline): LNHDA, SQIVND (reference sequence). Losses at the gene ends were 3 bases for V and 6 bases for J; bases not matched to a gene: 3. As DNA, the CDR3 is TGTGCCAGTAGTATGGGACAGGGGGGTCATGGCTACACCTTC. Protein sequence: CASSMGQGGHGYTF.

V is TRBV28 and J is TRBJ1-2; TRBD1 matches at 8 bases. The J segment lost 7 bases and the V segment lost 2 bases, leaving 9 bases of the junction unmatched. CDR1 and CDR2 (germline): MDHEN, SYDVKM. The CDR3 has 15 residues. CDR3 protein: CASSLGQGFRVGYTF. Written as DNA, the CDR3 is TGTGCCAGCAGTTTAGGACAGGGCTTTAGAGTTGGCTACACCTTC.

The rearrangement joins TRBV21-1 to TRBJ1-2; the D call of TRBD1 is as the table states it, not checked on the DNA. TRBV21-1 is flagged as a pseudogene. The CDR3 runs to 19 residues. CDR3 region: CASSKPPWGPRILNYGYTF. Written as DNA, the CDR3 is TGTGCCAGCAGCAAACCTCCGTGGGGGCCTCGGATTTTGAACTATGGCTACACCTTC.

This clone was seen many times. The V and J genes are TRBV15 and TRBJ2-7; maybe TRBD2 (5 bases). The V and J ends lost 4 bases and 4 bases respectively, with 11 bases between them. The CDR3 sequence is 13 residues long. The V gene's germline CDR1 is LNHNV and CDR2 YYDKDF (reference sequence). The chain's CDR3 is CATSKEGFYEQYF. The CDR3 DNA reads TGTGCCACCAGCAAAGAGGGATTTTACGAGCAGTACTTC.

This chain's CDR3 is CASSHGTSLSYEQYF. CDR3 bases: TGCGCCAGCAGCCACGGGACTAGCCTGTCTTACGAGCAGTACTTC. This chain uses TRBV4-1 with TRBJ2-7, with 9 bases matching TRBD2. V trimming: 3 bases; J trimming: 4 bases; junction bases outside the gene matches: 7. Germline V CDR1 and CDR2: MGHRA, YSYEKL. This CDR3 is 15 amino acids long.

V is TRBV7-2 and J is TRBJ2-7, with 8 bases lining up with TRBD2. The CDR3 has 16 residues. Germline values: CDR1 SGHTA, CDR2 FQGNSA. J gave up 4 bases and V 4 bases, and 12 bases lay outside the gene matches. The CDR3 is CASSSISGASGYEQYF. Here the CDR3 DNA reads TGTGCCAGCAGCTCCATTAGCGGGGCAAGTGGGTACGAGCAGTACTTC.